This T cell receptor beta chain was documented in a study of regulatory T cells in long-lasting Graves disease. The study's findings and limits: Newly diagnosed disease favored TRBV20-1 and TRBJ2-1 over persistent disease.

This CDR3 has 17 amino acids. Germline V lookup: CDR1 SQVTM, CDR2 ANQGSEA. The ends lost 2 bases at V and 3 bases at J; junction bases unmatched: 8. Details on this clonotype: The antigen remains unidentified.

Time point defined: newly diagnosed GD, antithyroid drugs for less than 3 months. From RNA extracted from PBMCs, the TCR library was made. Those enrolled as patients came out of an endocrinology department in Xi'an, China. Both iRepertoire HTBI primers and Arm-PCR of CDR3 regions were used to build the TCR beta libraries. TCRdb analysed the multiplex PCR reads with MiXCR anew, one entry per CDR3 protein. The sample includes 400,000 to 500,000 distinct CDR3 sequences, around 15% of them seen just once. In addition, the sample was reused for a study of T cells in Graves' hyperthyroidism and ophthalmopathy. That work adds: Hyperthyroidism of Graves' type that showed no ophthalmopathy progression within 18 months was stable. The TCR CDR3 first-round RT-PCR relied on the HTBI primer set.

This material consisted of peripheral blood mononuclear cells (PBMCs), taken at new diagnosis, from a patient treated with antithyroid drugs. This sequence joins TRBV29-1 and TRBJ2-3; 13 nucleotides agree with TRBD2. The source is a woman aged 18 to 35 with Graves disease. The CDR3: CSVEPGLAGVETDTQYF. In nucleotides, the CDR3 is TGCAGCGTTGAACCCGGACTAGCGGGAGTGGAAACAGATACGCAGTATTTT.